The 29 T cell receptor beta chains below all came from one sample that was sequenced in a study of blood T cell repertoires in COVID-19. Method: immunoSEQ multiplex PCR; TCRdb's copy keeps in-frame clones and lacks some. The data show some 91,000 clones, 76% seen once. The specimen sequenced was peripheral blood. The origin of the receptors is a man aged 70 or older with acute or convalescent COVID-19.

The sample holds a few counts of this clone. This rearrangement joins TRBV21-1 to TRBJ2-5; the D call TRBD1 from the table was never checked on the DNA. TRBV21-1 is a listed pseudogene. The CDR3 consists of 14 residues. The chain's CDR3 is CASSKRAGIETQYF. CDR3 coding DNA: TGTGCCAGCAGCAAAAGGGCAGGGATTGAGACCCAGTACTTC.

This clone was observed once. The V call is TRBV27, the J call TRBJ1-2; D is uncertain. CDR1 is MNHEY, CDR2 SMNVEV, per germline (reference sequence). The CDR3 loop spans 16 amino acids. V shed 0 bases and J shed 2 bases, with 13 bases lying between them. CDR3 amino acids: CASSLSPLRENYGYTF. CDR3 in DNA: TGTGCCAGCAGTTTATCACCCCTCCGGGAAAACTATGGCTACACCTTC.

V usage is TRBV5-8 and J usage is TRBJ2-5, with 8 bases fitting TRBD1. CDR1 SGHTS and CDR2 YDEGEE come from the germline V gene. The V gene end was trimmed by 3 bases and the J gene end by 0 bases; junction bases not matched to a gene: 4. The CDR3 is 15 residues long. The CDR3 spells CASSWWDRNQETQYF. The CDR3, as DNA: TGTGCCAGCAGCTGGTGGGACAGGAACCAAGAGACCCAGTACTTC.

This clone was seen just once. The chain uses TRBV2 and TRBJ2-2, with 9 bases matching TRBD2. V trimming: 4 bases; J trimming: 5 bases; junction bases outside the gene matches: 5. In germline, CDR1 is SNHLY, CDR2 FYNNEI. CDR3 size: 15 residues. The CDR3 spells CASSGSSGSTGELFF. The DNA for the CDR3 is TGTGCCAGCAGTGGGAGTAGCGGGAGTACCGGGGAGCTGTTTTTT.

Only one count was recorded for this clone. CDR3 coding DNA: TGTGCCAGCAGCCGGACAGGGGATAGCAATCAGCCCCAGCATTTT. This sequence encodes CASSRTGDSNQPQHF. V gene TRBV3-1 (or the pseudogene TRBV3-2) combines with J gene TRBJ1-5; 9 bases are a match to TRBD1. J was trimmed by 0 bases and V by 4 bases; bases with no gene match: 1. The CDR3 is made up of 15 amino acids. Looked up from germline, CDR1 is LGHDT and CDR2 is YNNKEL (reference sequence).

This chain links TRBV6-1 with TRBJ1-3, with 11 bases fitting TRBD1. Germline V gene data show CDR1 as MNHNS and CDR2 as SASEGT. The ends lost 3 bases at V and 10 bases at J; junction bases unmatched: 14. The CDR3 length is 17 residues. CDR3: CASSDKIMGQGVKTIYF. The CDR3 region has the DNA TGTGCCAGCAGTGATAAAATTATGGGACAGGGGGTGAAAACCATATATTTT.

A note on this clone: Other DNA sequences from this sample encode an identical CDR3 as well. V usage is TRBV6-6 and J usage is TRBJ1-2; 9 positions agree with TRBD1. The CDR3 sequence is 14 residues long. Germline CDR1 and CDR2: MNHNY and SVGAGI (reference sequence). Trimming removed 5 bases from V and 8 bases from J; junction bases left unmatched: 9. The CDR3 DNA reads TGTGCCAGCAGTAAAGAGGGACAGGGAAGAGGCTACACCTTC. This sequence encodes CASSKEGQGRGYTF.

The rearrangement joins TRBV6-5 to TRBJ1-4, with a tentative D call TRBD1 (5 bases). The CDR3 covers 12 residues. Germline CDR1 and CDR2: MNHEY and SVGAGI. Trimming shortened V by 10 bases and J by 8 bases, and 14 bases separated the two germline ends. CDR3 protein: CANRAPGEKLFF. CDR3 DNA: TGTGCCAACCGGGCTCCAGGGGAAAAACTGTTTTTT.

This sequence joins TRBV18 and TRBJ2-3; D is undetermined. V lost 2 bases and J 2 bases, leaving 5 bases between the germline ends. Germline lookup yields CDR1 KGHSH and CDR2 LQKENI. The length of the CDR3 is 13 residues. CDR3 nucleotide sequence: TGTGCCAGCTCACCAGAGCTCACAGATACGCAGTATTTT. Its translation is CASSPELTDTQYF.

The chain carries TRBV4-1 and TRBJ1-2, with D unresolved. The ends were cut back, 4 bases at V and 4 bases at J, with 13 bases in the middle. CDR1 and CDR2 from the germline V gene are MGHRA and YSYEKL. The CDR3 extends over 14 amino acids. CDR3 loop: CASSLGAGGYGYTF. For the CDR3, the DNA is TGCGCCAGCAGCCTAGGTGCGGGAGGCTATGGCTACACCTTC.

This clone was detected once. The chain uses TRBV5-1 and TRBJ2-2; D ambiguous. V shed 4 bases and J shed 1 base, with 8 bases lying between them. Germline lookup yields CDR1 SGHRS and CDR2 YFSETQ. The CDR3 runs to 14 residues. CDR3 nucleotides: TGCGCCAGCAGCCTCCCAGAGAACACCGGGGAGCTGTTTTTT. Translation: CASSLPENTGELFF.

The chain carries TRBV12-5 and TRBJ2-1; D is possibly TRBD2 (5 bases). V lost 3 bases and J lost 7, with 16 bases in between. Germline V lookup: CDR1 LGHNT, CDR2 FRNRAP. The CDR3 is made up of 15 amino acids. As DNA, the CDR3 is TGTGCTAGTGGTTTCCGACTCGGACCGGGGAATGAGCAGTTCTTC. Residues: CASGFRLGPGNEQFF.

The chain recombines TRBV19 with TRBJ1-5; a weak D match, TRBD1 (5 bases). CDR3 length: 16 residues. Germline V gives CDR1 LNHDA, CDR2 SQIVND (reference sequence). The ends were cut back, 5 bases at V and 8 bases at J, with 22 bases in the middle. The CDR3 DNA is TGTGCCAGTAGTGCCCGAGGGGTGGGGAGGTCCGAGCCCCAGCATTTT. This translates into CASSARGVGRSEPQHF.

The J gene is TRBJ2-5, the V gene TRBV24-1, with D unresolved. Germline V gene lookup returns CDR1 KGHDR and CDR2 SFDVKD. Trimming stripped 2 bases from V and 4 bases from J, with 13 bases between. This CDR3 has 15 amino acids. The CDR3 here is CATSDSSGLGETQYF. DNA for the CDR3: TGTGCCACCAGTGATTCTTCGGGTTTGGGAGAGACCCAGTACTTC.

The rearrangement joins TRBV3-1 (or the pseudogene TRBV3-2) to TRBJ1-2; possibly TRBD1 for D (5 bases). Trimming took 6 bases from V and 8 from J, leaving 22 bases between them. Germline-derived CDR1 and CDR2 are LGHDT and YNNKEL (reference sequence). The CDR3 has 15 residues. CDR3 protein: CASRQHIDSAGGYTF. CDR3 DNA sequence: TGTGCCAGCAGGCAACATATCGACAGCGCCGGGGGCTACACCTTC.

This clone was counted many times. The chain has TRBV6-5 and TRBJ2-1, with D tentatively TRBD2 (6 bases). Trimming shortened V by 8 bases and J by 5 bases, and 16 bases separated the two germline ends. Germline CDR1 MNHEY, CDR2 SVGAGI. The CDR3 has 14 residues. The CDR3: CASREPGGNNEQFF. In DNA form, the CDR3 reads TGTGCCAGCCGAGAGCCCGGCGGGAACAATGAGCAGTTCTTC.

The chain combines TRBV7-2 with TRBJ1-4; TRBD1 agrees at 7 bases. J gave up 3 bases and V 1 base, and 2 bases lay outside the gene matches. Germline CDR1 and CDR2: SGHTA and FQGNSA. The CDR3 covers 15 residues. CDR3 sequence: CASSLGDRANEKLFF. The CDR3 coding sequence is TGTGCCAGCAGCTTAGGAGACAGGGCTAATGAAAAACTGTTTTTT.

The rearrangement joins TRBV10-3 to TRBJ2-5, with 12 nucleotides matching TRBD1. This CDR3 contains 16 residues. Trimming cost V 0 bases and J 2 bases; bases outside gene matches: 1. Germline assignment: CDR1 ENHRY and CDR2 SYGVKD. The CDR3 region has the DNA TGTGCCATCAGTGAGTCGGGACAGGGGGCACAAGAGACCCAGTACTTC. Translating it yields CAISESGQGAQETQYF.

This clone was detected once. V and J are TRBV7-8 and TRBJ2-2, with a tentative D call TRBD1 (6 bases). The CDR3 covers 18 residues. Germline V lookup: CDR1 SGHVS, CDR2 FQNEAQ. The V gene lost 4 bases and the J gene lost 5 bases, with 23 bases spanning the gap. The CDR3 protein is CASSSSRRQGSRTGELFF. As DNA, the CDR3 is TGTGCCAGCAGCTCCTCCCGGAGGCAGGGGTCAAGGACCGGGGAGCTGTTTTTT.

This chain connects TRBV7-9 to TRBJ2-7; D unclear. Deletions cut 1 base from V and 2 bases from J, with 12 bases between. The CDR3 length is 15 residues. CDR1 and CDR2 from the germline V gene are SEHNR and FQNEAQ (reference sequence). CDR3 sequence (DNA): TGTGCCAGCAGCTTAGGATACAGCCTGCCCTACGAGCAGTACGTC. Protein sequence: CASSLGYSLPYEQYV.

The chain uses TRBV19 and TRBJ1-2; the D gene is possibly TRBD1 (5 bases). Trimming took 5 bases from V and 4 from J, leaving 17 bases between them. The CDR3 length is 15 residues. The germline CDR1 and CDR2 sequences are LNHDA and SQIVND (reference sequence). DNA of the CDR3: TGTGCCAGTAGTGAAGATGGGCTGGACACCTATGGCTACACCTTC. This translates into CASSEDGLDTYGYTF. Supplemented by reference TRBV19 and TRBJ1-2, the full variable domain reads DGGITQSPKYLFRKEGQNVTLSCEQNLNHDAMYWYRQDPGQGLRLIYYSQIVNDFQKGDIAEGYSVSREKKESFPLTVTSAQKNPTAFYLCASSEDGLDTYGYTFGSGTRLTVV.

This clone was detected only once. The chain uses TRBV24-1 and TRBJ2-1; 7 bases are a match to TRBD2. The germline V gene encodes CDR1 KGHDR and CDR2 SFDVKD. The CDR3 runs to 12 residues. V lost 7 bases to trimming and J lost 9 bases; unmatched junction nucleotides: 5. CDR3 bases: TGTGCCACCAGCAGCGGGACGGTTGAGCAGTTCTTC. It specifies CATSSGTVEQFF.

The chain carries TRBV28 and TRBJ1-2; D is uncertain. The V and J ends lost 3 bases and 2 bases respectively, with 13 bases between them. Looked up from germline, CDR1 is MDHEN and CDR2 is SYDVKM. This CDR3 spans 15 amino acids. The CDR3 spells CASSLSLTKNYGYTF. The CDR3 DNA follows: TGTGCCAGCAGTTTGTCGCTAACGAAAAACTATGGCTACACCTTC.

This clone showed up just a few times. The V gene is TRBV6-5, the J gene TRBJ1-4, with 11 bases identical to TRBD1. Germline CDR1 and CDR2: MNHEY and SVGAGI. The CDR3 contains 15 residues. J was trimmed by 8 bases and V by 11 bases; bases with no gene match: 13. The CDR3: CAYGTGGSMREKLFF. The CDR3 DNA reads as TGTGCCTACGGGACAGGGGGATCTATGAGGGAAAAACTGTTTTTT.

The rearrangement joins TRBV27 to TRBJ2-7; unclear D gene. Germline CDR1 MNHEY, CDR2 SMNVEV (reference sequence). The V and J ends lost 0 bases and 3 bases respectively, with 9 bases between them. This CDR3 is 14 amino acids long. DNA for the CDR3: TGTGCCAGCAGTTTATCATCCGGGTACTACGAGCAGTACTTC. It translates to CASSLSSGYYEQYF.

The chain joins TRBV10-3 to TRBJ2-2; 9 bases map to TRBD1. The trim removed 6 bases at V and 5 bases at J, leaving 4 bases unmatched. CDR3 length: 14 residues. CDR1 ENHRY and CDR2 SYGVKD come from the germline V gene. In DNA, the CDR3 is TGTGCCATCAGACCGGGACAGGGAACCGGGGAGCTGTTTTTT. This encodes CAIRPGQGTGELFF.

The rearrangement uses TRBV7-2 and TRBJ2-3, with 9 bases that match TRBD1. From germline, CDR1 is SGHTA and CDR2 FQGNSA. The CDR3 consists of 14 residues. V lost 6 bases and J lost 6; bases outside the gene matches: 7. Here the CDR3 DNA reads TGTGCCAGCAGTCCGACAGGGGGGGTTGATACGCAGTATTTT. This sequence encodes CASSPTGGVDTQYF.

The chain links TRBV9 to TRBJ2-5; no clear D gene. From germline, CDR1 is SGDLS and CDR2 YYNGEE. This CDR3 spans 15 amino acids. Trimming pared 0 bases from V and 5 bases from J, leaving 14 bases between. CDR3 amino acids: CASSVGLESRETQYF. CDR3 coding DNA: TGTGCCAGCAGCGTAGGATTAGAATCGAGGGAGACCCAGTACTTC.

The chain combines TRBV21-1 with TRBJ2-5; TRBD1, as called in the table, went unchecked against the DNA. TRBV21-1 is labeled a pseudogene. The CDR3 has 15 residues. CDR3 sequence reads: CASSSRTGQEETQYF. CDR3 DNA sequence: TGTGCCAGCAGCTCTCGGACAGGGCAGGAAGAGACCCAGTACTTC.